This is a list of T cell receptor beta chains from one sample in a study of a mutant IDH1 vaccine in newly diagnosed glioma. Clones were read by immunoSEQ multiplex PCR, and TCRdb kept only the in-frame ones, dropping some. The sample carries about 30,000 clones, around 85% recorded once. Which antigens these TCRs recognize remains unknown. This specimen consisted of PBMCs, obtained from a glioma patient whose treatment included an IDH1 peptide vaccine. The source is a man aged 30 to 39 with glioma. CDR3s include the opening cysteine and the closing phenylalanine or tryptophan. The D gene is left open where the match is weak. Rows may omit the clone size; those that give it use once, few, many or a size class.

V gene,J gene,CDR3 length,D gene,clone size,CDR3 protein,CDR3 DNA
TRBV5-6,TRBJ1-1,15,.,.,CASSKYVGFGSEAFF,TGTGCCAGCAGCAAATACGTGGGATTTGGGTCTGAAGCTTTCTTT
TRBV10-3,TRBJ2-2,17,.,.,CAISESKRGSYTGELFF,TGTGCCATCAGTGAGTCGAAGAGGGGGAGCTACACCGGGGAGCTGTTTTTT
TRBV4-3,TRBJ1-1,16,.,.,CASSQDGGHFNTEAFF,TGCGCCAGCAGCCAAGATGGGGGACACTTCAACACTGAAGCTTTCTTT
TRBV27,TRBJ2-2,16,TRBD2,.,CASSQLAGANTGELFF,TGTGCCAGCAGTCAATTAGCGGGAGCAAACACCGGGGAGCTGTTTTTT
TRBV27,TRBJ1-4,15,.,.,CASSPLDRTNEKLFF,TGTGCCAGCAGTCCCCTAGACAGGACTAATGAAAAACTGTTTTTT
TRBV19,TRBJ1-2,14,.,.,CASSPRGVGYGYTF,TGTGCCAGTAGCCCCCGGGGGGTCGGGTATGGCTACACCTTC
TRBV7-2,TRBJ1-5,13,.,.,CASVRESNQPQHF,TGTGCCAGCGTGAGGGAATCCAATCAGCCCCAGCATTTT
TRBV29-1,TRBJ2-1,17,.,.,CSVEETRGLNLYNEQFF,TGCAGCGTTGAAGAGACCCGGGGGCTTAATCTGTACAATGAGCAGTTCTTC
TRBV10-1,TRBJ1-2,13,.,.,CASSPDSFYGYTF,TGCGCCAGCAGCCCCGACAGCTTCTATGGCTACACCTTC
TRBV20-1,TRBJ2-1,10,.,.,CSFSYNEQFF,TGCAGTTTTTCCTACAATGAGCAGTTCTTC
TRBV28,TRBJ1-1,15,.,.,CASSPDGRENTEAFF,TGTGCCAGCAGTCCGGACGGACGGGAAAACACTGAAGCTTTCTTT
TRBV27,TRBJ2-3,17,TRBD2,.,CASSAIGTSGGTDTQYF,TGTGCCAGCAGTGCAATCGGGACTAGCGGGGGGACAGATACGCAGTATTTT
TRBV10-3,TRBJ1-1,14,.,few,CAISDPSGNTEAFF,TGTGCCATCAGTGATCCTTCAGGGAACACTGAAGCTTTCTTT
TRBV21-1,TRBJ1-1,17,.,.,CASSKPGRRGGNTEAFF,TGTGCCAGCAGCAAGCCGGGTCGGAGGGGGGGGAACACTGAAGCTTTCTTT
TRBV19,TRBJ1-2,14,.,.,CASSIDEGVDGYTF,TGTGCCAGTAGTATAGATGAGGGGGTCGATGGCTACACCTTC
TRBV6-6,TRBJ2-7,12,.,few,CASSSVVYEQYF,TGTGCCAGCAGTTCCGTAGTCTACGAGCAGTACTTC
TRBV7-9,TRBJ1-5,14,.,.,CASSLGPSHQPQHF,TGTGCCAGCAGCCTCGGGCCTTCCCATCAGCCCCAGCATTTT
TRBV2,TRBJ1-1,14,TRBD1,.,CASRKTGEEPEAFF,TGTGCCAGCAGGAAGACAGGGGAAGAACCTGAAGCTTTCTTT
TRBV5-6,TRBJ2-5,13,.,.,CASSWGVQETQYF,TGTGCCAGCAGCTGGGGGGTCCAAGAGACCCAGTACTTC
TRBV30,TRBJ1-1,12,.,few,CAWSRLRTEAFF,TGTGCCTGGAGTCGCCTCCGGACTGAAGCTTTCTTT
TRBV11-2,TRBJ1-5,15,.,.,CASSLGGGRDQPQHF,TGTGCCAGCAGCTTAGGGGGTGGGAGAGATCAGCCCCAGCATTTT
TRBV5-6,TRBJ2-2,16,.,once,CASSLGVGMVTGELFF,TGTGCCAGCAGCTTGGGCGTAGGGATGGTAACCGGGGAGCTGTTTTTT
TRBV19,TRBJ1-5,15,.,.,CASSIGGGPNQPQHF,TGTGCCAGTAGTATTGGGGGGGGACCCAATCAGCCCCAGCATTTT
TRBV19,TRBJ1-1,16,.,.,CASSQLPTQEPTEAFF,TGTGCCAGTAGTCAGCTTCCCACACAGGAGCCCACTGAAGCTTTCTTT
TRBV6-1,TRBJ2-6,14,.,.,CASSASQGYNVLTF,TGTGCCAGCAGTGCATCGCAGGGATACAACGTCCTGACTTTC
TRBV11-3,TRBJ2-1,15,.,.,CASSLTGSSYNEQFF,TGTGCCAGCAGCTTAACGGGGAGCTCCTACAATGAGCAGTTCTTC
TRBV10-2,TRBJ1-1,13,TRBD1,once,CASSVQGITEAFF,TGCGCCAGCAGTGTACAGGGGATCACTGAAGCTTTCTTT
TRBV2,TRBJ1-4,14,.,.,CASSRTATNEKLFF,TGTGCCAGCAGCAGGACGGCAACTAATGAAAAACTGTTTTTT
TRBV5-1,TRBJ2-7,16,TRBD2,few,CASSIEGTSGRVPQYF,TGCGCCAGCAGCATAGAAGGGACTAGCGGGAGGGTGCCGCAGTACTTC
TRBV25-1,TRBJ2-1,12,.,once,CASSKDSNEQFF,TGTGCCAGCAGTAAAGACAGCAATGAGCAGTTCTTC